This is a list of T cell receptor beta chains from one sample in a study of blood T cell repertoires in COVID-19. Measured with immunoSEQ multiplex PCR; TCRdb has only the in-frame clones, and not every one. The table has 120,000 or so clones, around three quarters seen once. Sequenced material: peripheral blood. These receptors came from a man aged 40-50 years with active or convalescent COVID-19. Both conserved end residues are part of each CDR3. D genes are given only for firm matches. Clone size appears in some rows only: once, few, many, or a class for an expanded clone.

abundance,j_gene,d_gene,v_gene,CDR3nt,CDR3aa
-,TRBJ1-5,TRBD1,TRBV11-1,TGTGCCAGCAGCCCGGGGACAGAGGATAGCAATCAGCCCCAGCATTTT,CASSPGTEDSNQPQHF
-,TRBJ2-5,TRBD2,TRBV7-8,TGTGCCAGCAGCTTGGGCGGGAGCATCCAAGAGACCCAGTACTTC,CASSLGGSIQETQYF
-,TRBJ1-2,TRBD1,TRBV27,TGTGCCAGCAGACTACAGGGGGCGAATAACTATGGCTACACCTTC,CASRLQGANNYGYTF
-,TRBJ2-7,-,TRBV7-2,TGTGCCAGCAGCTTTAAATCGGGGGAAGGGTACGAGCAGTACTTC,CASSFKSGEGYEQYF
-,TRBJ1-1,-,TRBV5-6,TGTGCCAGCAGCCGACAACCTACTGAAGCTTTCTTT,CASSRQPTEAFF
-,TRBJ2-2,-,TRBV4-3,TGCGCCAGCAGCTACCCCGGGAGCAGGGAGCTGTTTTTT,CASSYPGSRELFF
-,TRBJ1-3,-,TRBV28,TGTGCCAGCAGCGGAGCATTCTCTGGAAACACCATATATTTT,CASSGAFSGNTIYF
-,TRBJ1-2,-,TRBV3-1/TRBV3-2,TGTGCCAGCAGCCCGGGGGGTGGCTACACCTTC,CASSPGGGYTF
once,TRBJ1-6,-,TRBV2,TGTGCCAGCAATGGCAATTCACCCCTCCACTTT,CASNGNSPLHF
-,TRBJ2-3,TRBD1,TRBV15,TGTGCCACCAGCATCCAGGGGGCGGATACGCAGTATTTT,CATSIQGADTQYF
once,TRBJ1-6,-,TRBV5-8,TGTGCCAGCAGCTTGACCGGGGGGGGTGAGTATAATTCACCCCTCCACTTT,CASSLTGGGEYNSPLHF
-,TRBJ2-7,TRBD1,TRBV11-3,TGTGCCAGCAGCTCAGGGGGTCCGGGCGAGCAGTACTTC,CASSSGGPGEQYF
-,TRBJ1-4,-,TRBV27,TGTGCCAGCAGTGAACGACAGGAAACTAATGAAAAACTGTTTTTT,CASSERQETNEKLFF
-,TRBJ1-1,TRBD1,TRBV5-1,TGCGCCAGCAGCTTGGGACAGGGGGTTACTGAAGCTTTCTTT,CASSLGQGVTEAFF
-,TRBJ1-5,TRBD1,TRBV28,TGTGCCAGCAACCACCAGGGGGCAACTCAGCCCCAGCATTTT,CASNHQGATQPQHF
-,TRBJ2-3,-,TRBV5-4,TGTGCCAGCAGCTTGGGCAGGGGAGATACAGATACGCAGTATTTT,CASSLGRGDTDTQYF
-,TRBJ2-3,TRBD1,TRBV5-1,TGCGCCAGCAGCTTGGGACAGGGTGGCGCAGATACGCAGTATTTT,CASSLGQGGADTQYF
few,TRBJ2-7,TRBD1,TRBV9,TGTGCCAGCAGCGCCGGACAGGGTCCGGCCTACGAGCAGTACTTC,CASSAGQGPAYEQYF
-,TRBJ2-7,-,TRBV7-2,TGTGCCAGCAGCTTAGATCCAGGACTTCGTGAGCAGTACTTC,CASSLDPGLREQYF
once,TRBJ2-5,TRBD1,TRBV30,TGTGCCTGGAGTTCTACAGGGGGCATCGAGACCCAGTACTTC,CAWSSTGGIETQYF
-,TRBJ1-2,TRBD1,TRBV27,TGTGCCAGCAGTGACAGACAGGGGACGTACTATGGCTACACCTTC,CASSDRQGTYYGYTF